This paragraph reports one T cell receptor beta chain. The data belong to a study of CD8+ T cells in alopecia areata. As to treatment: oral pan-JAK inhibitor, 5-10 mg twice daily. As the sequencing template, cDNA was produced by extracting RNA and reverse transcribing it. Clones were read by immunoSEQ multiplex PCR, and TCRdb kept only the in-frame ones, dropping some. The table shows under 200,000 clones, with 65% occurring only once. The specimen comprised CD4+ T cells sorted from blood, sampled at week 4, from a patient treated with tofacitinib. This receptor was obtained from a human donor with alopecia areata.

Here the CDR3 reads CAWSPGLSLTDTQYF. In DNA, the CDR3 is TGTGCCTGGAGTCCGGGACTATCGCTCACAGATACGCAGTATTTT. The chain couples TRBV30 to TRBJ2-3, with 7 bases identical to TRBD2. The CDR3 spans 15 residues. V dropped 2 bases and J dropped 2; count of bases not matched to a gene: 7. The germline V gene has CDR1 GTSNPN and CDR2 SVGIG (reference sequence).